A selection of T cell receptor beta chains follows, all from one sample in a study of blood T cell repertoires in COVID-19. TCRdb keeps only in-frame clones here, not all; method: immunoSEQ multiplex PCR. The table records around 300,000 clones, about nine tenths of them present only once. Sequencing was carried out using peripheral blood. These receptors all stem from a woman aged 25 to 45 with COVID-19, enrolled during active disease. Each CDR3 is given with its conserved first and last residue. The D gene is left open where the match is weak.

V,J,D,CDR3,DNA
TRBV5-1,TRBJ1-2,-,CASSLESRNYGYTF,TGCGCCAGCAGCTTGGAATCCAGAAACTATGGCTACACCTTC
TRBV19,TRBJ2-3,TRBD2,CASSIDFSGTSGRTTQYF,TGTGCCAGTAGTATAGATTTCTCCGGGACTAGCGGGAGAACGACGCAGTATTTT
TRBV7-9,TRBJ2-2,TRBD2,CASSSSGSVGELFF,TGTGCCAGCAGCTCTAGCGGGAGTGTCGGGGAGCTGTTTTTT
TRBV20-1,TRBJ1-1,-,CSASLRDTEAFF,TGCAGTGCTAGTTTACGGGACACTGAAGCTTTCTTT
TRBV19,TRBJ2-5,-,CASSIVVGSRFQETQYF,TGTGCCAGTAGTATTGTTGTGGGCAGTCGATTCCAAGAGACCCAGTACTTC
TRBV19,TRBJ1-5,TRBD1,CASSLITGGLDQPQHF,TGTGCCAGTAGTCTCATCACAGGGGGTTTGGATCAGCCCCAGCATTTT
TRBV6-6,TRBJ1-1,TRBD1,CASRLGQANTEAFF,TGTGCCAGCAGGCTGGGACAGGCTAACACTGAAGCTTTCTTT
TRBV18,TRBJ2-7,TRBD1,CASSPAPGQGFYEQYF,TGTGCCAGCTCACCTGCCCCGGGACAGGGTTTCTACGAGCAGTACTTC
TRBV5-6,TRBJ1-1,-,CASSWNSGFQTFF,TGTGCCAGCAGCTGGAATTCCGGGTTCCAGACTTTCTTT
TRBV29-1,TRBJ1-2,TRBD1,CSGVEGTGTWGYTF,TGCAGCGGGGTTGAGGGGACAGGGACATGGGGCTACACCTTC
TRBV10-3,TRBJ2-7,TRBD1,CAISENQGVGGSYEQYF,TGTGCCATCAGTGAAAATCAGGGGGTTGGGGGCTCCTACGAGCAGTACTTC
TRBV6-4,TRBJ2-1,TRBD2,CASSDVGLAASYNEQFF,TGTGCCAGCAGTGACGTCGGGCTAGCGGCCTCCTACAATGAGCAGTTCTTC
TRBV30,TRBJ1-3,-,CAWSSRTRTGNTIYF,TGTGCCTGGAGTTCCAGGACACGTACTGGAAACACCATATATTTT
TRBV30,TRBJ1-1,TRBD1,CAWSTRQGSRNTEAFF,TGTGCCTGGAGTACGCGACAGGGTTCCCGGAACACTGAAGCTTTCTTT
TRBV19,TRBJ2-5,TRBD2,CASSAIAGGPETQYF,TGTGCCAGTAGTGCTATAGCGGGAGGGCCGGAGACCCAGTACTTC
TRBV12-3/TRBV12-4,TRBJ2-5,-,CASSPPGYETQYF,TGTGCCAGCAGCCCCCCAGGGTACGAGACCCAGTACTTC